The rows below give T cell receptor beta chains drawn from one sample of a study of beta chain features in type 1 diabetes. Profiling relied on immunoSEQ multiplex PCR, and the TCRdb table lists in-frame clones only, not all of them. The sample includes 120,000 or so clones, roughly 15% seen only once; the top ten take about 2.5%. What was sequenced was central memory CD4+ T cells from blood. These receptor sequences come from a man aged 25-40 years with type 1 diabetes. The CDR3 runs from the conserved cysteine through the conserved F or W. The D gene is left open where the match is weak. The size of a clone is reported for some rows only, either as once, few or many, or as a class for expanded clones.

abundance	v_gene	j_gene	d_gene	CDR3aa	CDR3nt
.	TRBV29-1	TRBJ2-5	TRBD1	CSVPGTGGETQYF	TGCAGCGTTCCCGGGACAGGGGGAGAGACCCAGTACTTC
few	TRBV21-1	TRBJ1-5	.	CASSGWCTRDSNQPQHF	TGTGCCAGCAGCGGTTGGTGCACTAGAGATAGCAATCAGCCCCAGCATTTT
few	TRBV29-1	TRBJ2-6	.	CSVGLSGANVLTF	TGCAGCGTTGGGCTGTCTGGGGCCAACGTCCTGACTTTC
few	TRBV4-1	TRBJ2-1	TRBD2	CASSQPPGTSLDEQFF	TGCGCCAGCAGCCAGCCCCCCGGGACTAGCCTGGATGAGCAGTTCTTC
few	TRBV7-2	TRBJ1-6	.	CASTPDRNSPLHF	TGTGCCAGCACCCCCGACAGGAATTCACCCCTCCACTTT
once	TRBV25-1	TRBJ2-7	.	CASSIEASEQYF	TGTGCCAGCAGTATCGAGGCGTCCGAGCAGTACTTC
few	TRBV6-5	TRBJ2-3	.	CASSYSQGGTDTQYF	TGTGCCAGCAGTTACTCGCAGGGAGGCACAGATACGCAGTATTTT
many	TRBV4-3	TRBJ1-3	TRBD1	CASSQDTWDSSGNTIYF	TGCGCCAGCAGCCAAGATACTTGGGACAGCTCTGGAAACACCATATATTTT
few	TRBV21-1	TRBJ2-1	.	CASSYGQAVSYNEQFF	TGTGCCAGCAGCTACGGACAGGCGGTCTCCTACAATGAGCAGTTCTTC
few	TRBV15	TRBJ2-3	.	CATADGTDTQYF	TGTGCCACCGCCGACGGCACAGATACGCAGTATTTT
few	TRBV18	TRBJ2-1	TRBD2	CASSPYRGEEGEQFF	TGTGCCAGCTCACCCTATCGGGGGGAAGAGGGTGAGCAGTTCTTC
.	TRBV11-2	TRBJ2-7	TRBD1	CASSLDGDRGLLYEQYF	TGTGCCAGCAGCTTAGATGGGGACAGGGGGCTTTTGTACGAGCAGTACTTC
.	TRBV6-5	TRBJ1-2	.	CASRTDRNYGYTF	TGTGCCAGCAGAACGGACCGAAACTATGGCTACACCTTC
.	TRBV7-9	TRBJ2-3	.	CASSSGLISTDTQYF	TGTGCCAGCAGCTCGGGACTCATTAGCACAGATACGCAGTATTTT
.	TRBV4-3	TRBJ2-2	TRBD2	CASSLTSGGTGELFF	TGCGCCAGCAGCCTCACTAGCGGGGGCACCGGGGAGCTGTTTTTT
many	TRBV7-2	TRBJ2-7	TRBD1	CASSRTGFEQYF	TGTGCCAGCAGCCGGACAGGGTTCGAGCAGTACTTC
medium-sized	TRBV14	TRBJ2-7	.	CAGIATEPCYEQYF	TGTGCCGGCATAGCGACAGAACCGTGCTACGAGCAGTACTTC
few	TRBV30	TRBJ2-1	.	CAWSVLGGSAYHEQFF	TGTGCCTGGAGTGTACTTGGGGGGTCTGCTTATCATGAGCAGTTCTTC
.	TRBV14	TRBJ1-1	.	CASSLRRVNTEAFF	TGTGCCAGCAGCCTCCGGAGGGTGAACACTGAAGCTTTCTTT
many	TRBV14	TRBJ2-1	.	CASSQVHYPKFF	TGTGCCAGCAGCCAAGTTCACTATCCCAAGTTCTTC
.	TRBV4-3	TRBJ2-2	.	CASSQGTIGGELFF	TGCGCCAGCAGCCAAGGCACTATCGGCGGGGAGCTGTTTTTT
.	TRBV6-5	TRBJ2-5	.	CASSYGQGEGTQYF	TGTGCCAGCAGTTACGGGCAGGGGGAGGGGACCCAGTACTTC
.	TRBV5-1	TRBJ2-1	.	CASSLNGGAIYNEQFF	TGCGCCAGCAGCTTGAACGGCGGGGCCATCTACAATGAGCAGTTCTTC
.	TRBV10-3	TRBJ2-7	.	CAISGTTPSYEQYF	TGTGCCATCAGTGGGACGACGCCTTCGTACGAGCAGTACTTC
.	TRBV7-2	TRBJ2-3	.	CASSPPHGDTQYF	TGTGCCAGCAGCCCACCCCACGGAGATACGCAGTATTTT
.	TRBV11-3	TRBJ1-6	.	CASSSTFGSSYNSPLHF	TGTGCCAGCAGTTCGACATTTGGGAGCTCCTATAATTCACCCCTCCACTTT
.	TRBV7-9	TRBJ2-2	.	CASSLTDGGELFF	TGTGCCAGCAGCTTGACAGATGGCGGGGAGCTGTTTTTT
.	TRBV6-5	TRBJ2-1	TRBD1	CASNPGQSLRNEQFF	TGTGCCAGCAACCCGGGACAGTCCCTTCGCAATGAGCAGTTCTTC
many	TRBV6-6	TRBJ1-4	TRBD1	CASTQGRGLGEKLFF	TGTGCCAGCACCCAAGGGAGGGGGCTTGGTGAAAAACTGTTTTTT
few	TRBV4-1	TRBJ2-3	.	CASSTRHPGWSTDTQYF	TGCGCCAGCAGCACCAGGCATCCAGGGTGGAGCACAGATACGCAGTATTTT
.	TRBV28	TRBJ1-2	.	CASSFSQGNYGYTF	TGTGCCAGCAGTTTTAGTCAGGGTAACTATGGCTACACCTTC
.	TRBV7-9	TRBJ1-6	.	CASSLDMYNSPLHF	TGTGCCAGCAGCCTCGACATGTATAATTCACCCCTCCACTTT
.	TRBV5-6	TRBJ2-5	.	CASSLVGNQETQYF	TGTGCCAGCAGCTTGGTCGGGAACCAAGAGACCCAGTACTTC
few	TRBV29-1	TRBJ2-2	TRBD1	CSVVKGQGTRNTGELFF	TGCAGCGTTGTGAAGGGACAGGGGACGAGGAACACCGGGGAGCTGTTTTTT
.	TRBV7-8	TRBJ2-1	.	CASSFGTPYNEQFF	TGTGCCAGCAGCTTCGGGACACCCTACAATGAGCAGTTCTTC
few	TRBV11-3	TRBJ2-2	TRBD1	CASSWTGENTGELFF	TGTGCCAGCAGCTGGACAGGGGAGAACACCGGGGAGCTGTTTTTT
few	TRBV2	TRBJ2-1	.	CASSDSNNEQFF	TGTGCCAGCAGTGACAGTAACAATGAGCAGTTCTTC
few	TRBV7-9	TRBJ2-7	.	CASSLAGTSYEQYF	TGTGCCAGCAGCTTAGCAGGGACATCCTACGAGCAGTACTTC
few	TRBV18	TRBJ2-5	.	CASSLGRPQETQYF	TGTGCCAGCTCCCTCGGCAGGCCCCAAGAGACCCAGTACTTC
.	TRBV29-1	TRBJ2-1	.	CSVRTGLSSYNEQFF	TGCAGCGTCCGTACAGGGCTAAGCTCCTACAATGAGCAGTTCTTC
few	TRBV28	TRBJ1-6	.	CASQREASPLHF	TGTGCCAGTCAAAGGGAGGCTTCACCCCTCCACTTT
few	TRBV5-1	TRBJ2-7	.	CASSGQAYEQYF	TGCGCCAGCAGTGGTCAGGCCTACGAGCAGTACTTC
few	TRBV5-1	TRBJ2-5	TRBD1	CASSLGRTGQETQYF	TGCGCCAGCAGCTTGGGAAGGACAGGGCAAGAGACCCAGTACTTC
.	TRBV5-1	TRBJ2-3	.	CASSPRLATDTQYF	TGCGCCAGCAGCCCCCGGCTAGCCACAGATACGCAGTATTTT
few	TRBV19	TRBJ2-6	TRBD1	CASSIGTGFSGANVLTF	TGTGCCAGTAGTATCGGGACAGGCTTCTCTGGGGCCAACGTCCTGACTTTC
.	TRBV13	TRBJ2-7	.	CASSLEGYEQYF	TGTGCCAGCAGCTTAGAGGGTTACGAGCAGTACTTC
few	TRBV19	TRBJ1-2	.	CASSSQGSYGYTF	TGTGCCAGTAGTAGCCAGGGAAGCTATGGCTACACCTTC
.	TRBV29-1	TRBJ2-3	.	CSVRTSSTDTQYF	TGCAGCGTTAGAACCTCTAGCACAGATACGCAGTATTTT
many	TRBV25-1	TRBJ2-1	TRBD2	CASSHTGGSYNEQFF	TGTGCCAGCAGTCACACCGGGGGGAGTTACAATGAGCAGTTCTTC
.	TRBV9	TRBJ2-4	.	CASSAQSGGAGNIQYF	TGTGCCAGCAGCGCCCAGTCGGGGGGCGCAGGAAACATTCAGTACTTC
.	TRBV13	TRBJ1-2	TRBD1	CASSSGQGGLRGYTF	TGTGCCAGCAGCTCAGGACAGGGAGGCCTGAGGGGCTACACCTTC
.	TRBV4-3	TRBJ1-1	.	CASSHHGRWNTEAFF	TGCGCCAGCAGCCACCATGGACGGTGGAACACTGAAGCTTTCTTT
few	TRBV9	TRBJ1-1	.	CASSVGSEAFF	TGTGCCAGCAGCGTCGGGTCTGAAGCTTTCTTT
.	TRBV5-1	TRBJ1-1	.	CASSLIGQSGTEAFF	TGCGCCAGCAGCTTGATAGGACAGTCGGGCACTGAAGCTTTCTTT
few	TRBV5-4	TRBJ2-7	TRBD2	CASSLSSGGYYEQYF	TGTGCCAGCAGCTTGTCAAGCGGGGGTTACTACGAGCAGTACTTC